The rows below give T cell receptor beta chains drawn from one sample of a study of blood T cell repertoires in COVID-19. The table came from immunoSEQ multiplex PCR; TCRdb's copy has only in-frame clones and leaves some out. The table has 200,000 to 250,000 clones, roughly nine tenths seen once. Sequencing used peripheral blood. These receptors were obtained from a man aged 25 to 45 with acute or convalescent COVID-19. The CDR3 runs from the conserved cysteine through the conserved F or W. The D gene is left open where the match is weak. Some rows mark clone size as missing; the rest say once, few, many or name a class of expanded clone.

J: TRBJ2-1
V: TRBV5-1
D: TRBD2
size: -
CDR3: CASSLEGLHNEQFF
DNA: TGCGCCAGCAGCTTGGAGGGACTACATAATGAGCAGTTCTTC

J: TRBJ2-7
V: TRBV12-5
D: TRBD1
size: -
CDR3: CASGGQGLVYEQYF
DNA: TGTGCTAGTGGTGGACAGGGATTGGTCTACGAGCAGTACTTC

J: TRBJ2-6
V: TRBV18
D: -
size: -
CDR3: CASSPLPTGANVLTF
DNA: TGTGCCAGCTCACCCCTACCAACTGGGGCCAACGTCCTGACTTTC

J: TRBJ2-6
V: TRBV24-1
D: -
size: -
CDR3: CATTPGSGANVLTF
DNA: TGTGCCACCACCCCAGGATCTGGGGCCAACGTCCTGACTTTC

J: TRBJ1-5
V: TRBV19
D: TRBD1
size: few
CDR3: CASSRQGSNGQPQHF
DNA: TGTGCCAGTAGTAGACAGGGGAGTAATGGTCAGCCCCAGCATTTT

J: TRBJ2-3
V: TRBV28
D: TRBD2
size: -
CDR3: CASSYYSGTNTDTQYF
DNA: TGTGCCAGCAGTTACTACTCCGGGACTAATACAGATACGCAGTATTTT

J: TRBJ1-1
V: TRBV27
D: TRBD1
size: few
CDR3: CASSGTGRNTEAFF
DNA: TGTGCCAGCAGTGGGACAGGGAGGAACACTGAAGCTTTCTTT

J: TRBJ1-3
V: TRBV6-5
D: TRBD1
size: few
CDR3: CASRPGQVGNTIYF
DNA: TGTGCCAGCAGACCGGGACAGGTGGGAAACACCATATATTTT

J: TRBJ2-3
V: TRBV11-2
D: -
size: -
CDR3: CASSSGDSGTDTQYF
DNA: TGTGCCAGCAGCTCAGGGGATTCAGGCACAGATACGCAGTATTTT

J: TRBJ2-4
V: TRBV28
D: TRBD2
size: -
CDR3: CASSSAELAGKNIQYF
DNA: TGTGCCAGCAGTTCCGCAGAGCTAGCGGGGAAAAACATTCAGTACTTC

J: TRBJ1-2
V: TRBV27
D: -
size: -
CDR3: CASSLFGVGQGNGYTF
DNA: TGTGCCAGCAGTTTATTTGGGGTAGGGCAGGGAAATGGCTACACCTTC

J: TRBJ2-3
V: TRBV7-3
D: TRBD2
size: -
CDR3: CASSLTSGMSQNTQYF
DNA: TGTGCCAGCAGCTTAACTAGCGGGATGTCTCAGAATACGCAGTATTTT

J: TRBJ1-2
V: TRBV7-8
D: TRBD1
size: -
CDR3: CASSPRTGENYGYTF
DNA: TGTGCCAGCAGCCCCAGGACAGGGGAGAACTATGGCTACACCTTC

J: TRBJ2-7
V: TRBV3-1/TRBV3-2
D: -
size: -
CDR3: CASSQARTYEQYF
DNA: TGTGCCAGCAGCCAAGCTAGGACCTACGAGCAGTACTTC

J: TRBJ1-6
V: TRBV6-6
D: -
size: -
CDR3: CASSQKTVYSPLHF
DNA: TGTGCCAGCAGCCAAAAGACAGTTTATTCACCCCTCCACTTT

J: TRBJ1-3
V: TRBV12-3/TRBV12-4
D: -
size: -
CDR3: CATKQGNTIYF
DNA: TGTGCCACAAAACAGGGAAACACCATATATTTT

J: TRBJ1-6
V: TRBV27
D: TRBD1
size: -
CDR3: CASSVYGTGNSPLHF
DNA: TGTGCCAGCAGTGTCTACGGGACAGGAAATTCACCCCTCCACTTT

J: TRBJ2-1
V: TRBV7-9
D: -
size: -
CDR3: CASSSLGGPWFF
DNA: TGTGCCAGCAGCTCCTTAGGAGGGCCATGGTTCTTC

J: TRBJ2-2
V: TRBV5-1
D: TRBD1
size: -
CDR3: CASSRGQSTGELFF
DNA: TGCGCCAGCAGTAGGGGACAGTCGACCGGGGAGCTGTTTTTT

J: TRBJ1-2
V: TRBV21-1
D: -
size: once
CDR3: CASSDHRDRVNYGYTF
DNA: TGTGCCAGCAGCGACCATCGGGACAGGGTTAACTATGGCTACACCTTC

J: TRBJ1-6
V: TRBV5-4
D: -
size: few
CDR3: CASSLESGINSPLHF
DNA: TGTGCCAGCAGCTTGGAGTCAGGGATTAATTCACCCCTCCACTTT

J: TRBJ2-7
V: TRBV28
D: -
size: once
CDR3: CASSSPTTHEQYF
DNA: TGTGCCAGCAGCTCCCCCACAACCCACGAGCAGTACTTC

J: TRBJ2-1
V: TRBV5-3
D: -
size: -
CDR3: CARSLSEQFF
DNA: TGTGCCAGAAGCCTTAGTGAGCAGTTCTTC

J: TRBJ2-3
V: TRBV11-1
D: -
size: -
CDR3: CASSLGGGSDTQYF
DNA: TGTGCCAGCAGCCTAGGGGGGGGCTCAGATACGCAGTATTTT